This entry describes one T cell receptor beta chain. Additional DNA sequences in this sample encode the identical CDR3. Trimming stripped 0 bases from V and 2 bases from J, with 10 bases between. Per the germline V gene, CDR1 is MNHEY and CDR2 is SVGAGI. The CDR3 contains 15 residues. TCRdb keeps only in-frame clones here, not all; method: immunoSEQ multiplex PCR. This table has about 150,000 clones, about nine tenths appearing once. The data are from a study of T cell responses to AZD1222 COVID-19 vaccine. This receptor was taken from an adult in good health. The sample was peripheral blood, taken on day 0 of AZD1222 vaccination. This chain uses TRBV6-5 with TRBJ1-2; D gene uncertain. The DNA for the CDR3 is TGTGCCAGCAGTTACTCGTCGGCGAGAAACTATGGCTACACCTTC. Translated: CASSYSSARNYGYTF.